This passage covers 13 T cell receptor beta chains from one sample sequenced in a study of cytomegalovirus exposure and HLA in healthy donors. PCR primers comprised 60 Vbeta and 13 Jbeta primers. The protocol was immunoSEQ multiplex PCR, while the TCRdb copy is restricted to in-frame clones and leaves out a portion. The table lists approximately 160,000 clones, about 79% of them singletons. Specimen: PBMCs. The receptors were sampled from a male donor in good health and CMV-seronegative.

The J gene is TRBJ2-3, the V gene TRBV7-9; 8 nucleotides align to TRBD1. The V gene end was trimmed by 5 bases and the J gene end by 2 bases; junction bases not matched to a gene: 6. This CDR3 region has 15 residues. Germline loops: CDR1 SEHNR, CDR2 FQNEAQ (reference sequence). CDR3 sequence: CASSQQTGVTDTQYF. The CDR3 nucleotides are TGTGCCAGCAGCCAACAGACAGGGGTCACAGATACGCAGTATTTT. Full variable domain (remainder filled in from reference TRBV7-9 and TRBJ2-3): DTGVSQNPRHKITKRGQNVTFRCDPISEHNRLYWYRQTLGQGPEFLTYFQNEAQLEKSRLLSDRFSAERPKGSFSTLEIQRTEQGDSAMYLCASSQQTGVTDTQYFGPGTRLTVL.

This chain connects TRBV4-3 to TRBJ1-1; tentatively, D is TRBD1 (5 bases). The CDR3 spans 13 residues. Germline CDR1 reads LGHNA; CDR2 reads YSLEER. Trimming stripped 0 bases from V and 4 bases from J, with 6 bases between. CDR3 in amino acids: CASSQEDTTEAFF. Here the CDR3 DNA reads TGCGCCAGCAGCCAAGAGGACACCACTGAAGCTTTCTTT.

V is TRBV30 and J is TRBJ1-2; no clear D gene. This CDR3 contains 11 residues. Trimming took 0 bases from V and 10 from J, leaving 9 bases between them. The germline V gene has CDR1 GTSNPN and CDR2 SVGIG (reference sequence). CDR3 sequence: CAWSVGVVYTF. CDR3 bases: TGTGCCTGGAGTGTCGGGGTTGTCTACACCTTC. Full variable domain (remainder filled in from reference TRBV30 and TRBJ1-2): SQTIHQWPATLVQPVGSPLSLECTVEGTSNPNLYWYRQAAGRGLQLLFYSVGIGQISSEVPQNLSASRPQDRQFILSSKKLLLSDSGFYLCAWSVGVVYTFGSGTRLTVV.

This chain's CDR3 is CASKGGGVLTDTQYF. CDR3 DNA: TGTGCCAGCAAGGGCGGGGGGGTCCTCACAGATACGCAGTATTTT. The chain has TRBV5-4 and TRBJ2-3, with 9 bases fitting TRBD2. The junction had 7 bases not matched to a gene; V was cut back by 6 bases and J by 2 bases. The CDR3 covers 15 residues. Germline V CDR1 and CDR2: SGHNT, YYREEE (reference sequence).

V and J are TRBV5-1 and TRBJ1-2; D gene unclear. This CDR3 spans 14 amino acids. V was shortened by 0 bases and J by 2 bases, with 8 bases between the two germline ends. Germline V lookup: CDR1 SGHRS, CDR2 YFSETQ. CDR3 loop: CASSLEVANYGYTF. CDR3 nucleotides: TGCGCCAGCAGCTTGGAAGTCGCGAACTATGGCTACACCTTC.

The CDR3 sequence is CASSRDRGVTEAFF. In nucleotides, the CDR3 is TGTGCCAGCAGTCGGGACAGGGGTGTCACTGAAGCTTTCTTT. The rearrangement links TRBV6-5 to TRBJ1-1; 10 nucleotides align to TRBD1. Germline values: CDR1 MNHEY, CDR2 SVGAGI. The CDR3 sequence is 14 residues long. The V segment lost 5 bases and the J segment 4 bases; nucleotides outside the gene matches: 4.

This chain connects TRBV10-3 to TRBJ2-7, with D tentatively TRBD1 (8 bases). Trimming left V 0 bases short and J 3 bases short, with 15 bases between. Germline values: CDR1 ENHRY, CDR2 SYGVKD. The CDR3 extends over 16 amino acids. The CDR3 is CAISESSTGGVYEQYF. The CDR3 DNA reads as TGTGCCATCAGTGAGTCGAGCACAGGGGGGGTCTACGAGCAGTACTTC.

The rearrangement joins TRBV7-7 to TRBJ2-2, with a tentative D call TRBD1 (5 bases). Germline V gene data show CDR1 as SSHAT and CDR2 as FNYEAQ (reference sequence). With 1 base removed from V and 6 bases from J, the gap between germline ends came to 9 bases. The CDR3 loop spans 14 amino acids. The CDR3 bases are TGTGCCAGCAGCTTAGACAGGCTTTCCGGGGAGCTGTTTTTT. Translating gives CASSLDRLSGELFF.

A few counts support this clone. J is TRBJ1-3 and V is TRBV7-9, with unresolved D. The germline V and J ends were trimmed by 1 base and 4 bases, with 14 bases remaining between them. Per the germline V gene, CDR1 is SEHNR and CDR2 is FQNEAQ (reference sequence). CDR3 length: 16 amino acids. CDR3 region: CASSLDQNLGGNTIYF. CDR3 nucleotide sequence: TGTGCCAGCAGCTTAGACCAGAATTTGGGCGGAAACACCATATATTTT.

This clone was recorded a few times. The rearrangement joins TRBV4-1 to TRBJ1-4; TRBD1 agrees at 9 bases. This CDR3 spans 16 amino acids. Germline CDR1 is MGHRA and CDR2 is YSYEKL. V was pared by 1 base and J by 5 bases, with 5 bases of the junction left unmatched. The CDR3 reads CASSQGGQGGNEKLFF. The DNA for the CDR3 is TGCGCCAGCAGCCAAGGGGGACAGGGCGGGAATGAAAAACTGTTTTTT.

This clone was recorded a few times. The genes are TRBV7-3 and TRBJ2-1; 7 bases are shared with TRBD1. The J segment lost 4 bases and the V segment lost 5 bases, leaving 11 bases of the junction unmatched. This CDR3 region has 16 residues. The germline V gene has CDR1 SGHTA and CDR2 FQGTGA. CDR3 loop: CASSPLGRQGYNEQFF. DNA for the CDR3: TGTGCCAGCAGCCCTCTGGGGAGACAGGGTTACAATGAGCAGTTCTTC.

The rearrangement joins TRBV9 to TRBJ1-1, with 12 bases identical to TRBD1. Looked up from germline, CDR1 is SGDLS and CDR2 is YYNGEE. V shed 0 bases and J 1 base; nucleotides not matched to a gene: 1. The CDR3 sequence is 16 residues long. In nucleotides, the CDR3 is TGTGCCAGCAGCGTAGAGGGACAGGGGGCGAACACTGAAGCTTTCTTT. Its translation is CASSVEGQGANTEAFF.

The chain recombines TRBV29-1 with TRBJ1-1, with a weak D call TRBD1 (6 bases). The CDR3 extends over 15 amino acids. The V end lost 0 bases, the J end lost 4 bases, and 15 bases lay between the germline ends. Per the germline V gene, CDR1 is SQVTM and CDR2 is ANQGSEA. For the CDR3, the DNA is TGCAGCGTTGAAGATCGGCAGGGGTTGGGCACTGAAGCTTTCTTT. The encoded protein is CSVEDRQGLGTEAFF.